This TCR beta chain was found in a study of blood T cell repertoires in COVID-19. Study at large: Specimens from acute and convalescent COVID-19 originated in the United States, Italy and Spain. PBMCs, B-cell-depleted T cells, or T cells were the source of the cDNA or gDNA that made up the material.

Original analysis: Estimated nucleated cell counts came from reference gene primer amplification. Using immunoSEQ multiplex PCR, the repertoire was profiled, and TCRdb retains in-frame clones only, with some absent. Clone size and the V and J calls come from that table; the DNA yielded D and trimming. Of roughly 80,000 clones in the sample, 82% were seen once. This CDR3 region has 16 residues. V lost 0 bases to trimming and J lost 5 bases; unmatched junction nucleotides: 7. Germline V gives CDR1 SGHRS, CDR2 YFSETQ. This chain joins TRBV5-1 and TRBJ2-5; 10 nucleotides line up with TRBD2. The clonotype was recovered from a man older than 75 with acute or convalescent COVID-19. Source material: peripheral blood. The CDR3 nucleotides read TGCGCCAGCAGCTTGGCTCTAGCGGGGGAATTTGAGACCCAGTACTTC. It yields the protein CASSLALAGEFETQYF.